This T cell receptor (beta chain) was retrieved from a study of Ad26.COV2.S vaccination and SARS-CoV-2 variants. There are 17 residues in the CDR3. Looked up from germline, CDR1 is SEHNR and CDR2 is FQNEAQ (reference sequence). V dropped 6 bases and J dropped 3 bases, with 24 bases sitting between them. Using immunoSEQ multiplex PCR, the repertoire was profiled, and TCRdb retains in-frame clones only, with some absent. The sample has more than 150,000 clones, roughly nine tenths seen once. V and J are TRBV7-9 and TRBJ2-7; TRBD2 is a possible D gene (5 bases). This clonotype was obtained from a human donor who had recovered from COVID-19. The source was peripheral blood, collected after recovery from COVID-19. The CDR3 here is CASRLQTSGQRSYEQYF. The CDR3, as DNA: TGTGCCAGCAGACTACAAACTTCCGGCCAGCGGAGCTACGAGCAGTACTTC.